This T cell receptor (beta chain) was recovered during a study of beta chain features in type 1 diabetes listed by TCRdb under 2018. General notes on the study: Patients and healthy donors did not differ in mean age, gender distribution, total cell number or subset yield. Regulatory and stem cell-like memory subsets were obtained from only 8 patients and about 8 healthy donors, while naive and central memory subsets were obtained from all 28 donors. The study compared TCRB repertoires of sorted circulating CD4+ T cell subsets between recently diagnosed type 1 diabetes patients and matched healthy donors. A total of some 110 million sorted cells were examined across all samples, and the number of cells per subset was strongly correlated with RNA yield.

From each donor, a single peripheral blood sample of about 110 mL on average was drawn into heparinised tubes. A BD FACSAria II and a panel including CD45RO, CCR7, CD25, CD127, CD95 and CD27 were used to sort naive, central memory, regulatory and stem cell-like memory CD4+ T cells. Every sorted population had a purity above 98%. PBMCs were isolated immediately by Lymphoprep density gradient centrifugation and stained directly without culture. So that batch effects would be minimized, each experiment stained and sorted samples in pairs, pairing one healthy donor with one patient. The study at large found these results: Because small numbers of individuals were included in the HLA sub-analyses, any influence of HLA type on TCRB rearrangement was left unresolved. A moderate but significant shortening of TCRB CDR3 length was observed in type 1 diabetes patients in all four CD4+ subsets. Sequencing cDNA rather than genomic DNA could over-represent highly expressing activated cells, although activation and CD3 levels did not differ between groups. Naive, central memory and regulatory TCRB repertoires appeared to be more similar among patients than among healthy donors. Fewer insertions and more nucleotide deletions at VDJ recombination sites were observed in patients with type 1 diabetes, implying thymic rearrangement abnormalities. Shorter templates might have been favored by PCR, but patient and control samples were amplified and corrected together, so both groups would have been affected equally by any skew.

The V and J ends are trimmed by 5 bases and 0 bases, leaving 10 bases between them. The germline V gene sets CDR1 to MDHEN and CDR2 to SYDVKM. Including the terminal cysteine and phenylalanine, the CDR3 comprises 15 residues. Only the CDR3 DNA stays, 45 bases, in frame from base 1. This clone has a handful of counts. No antigen is known for it. The input lacks base qualities; no much larger clone sits a single base away. The entire isolated RNA was reverse transcribed using the High Capacity cDNA Reverse Transcription Kit, and thus expressed TCRB transcripts were sequenced. Naive, central memory and regulatory T cell samples underwent deep immunoSEQ sequencing, averaging around 3.7 million total reads per sample. Sorted cells were lysed in RLT buffer and RNA was extracted with DNase-treated RNeasy Micro or Mini kits, depending on cell number. Each cell subset was processed separately to prevent cross-contamination, with patient and healthy donor samples processed together. The immunoSEQ multiplex PCR was used to amplify TCRB sequences from cDNA, yielding 87-bp fragments that span the CDR3 region. Sequencing of the amplicons was performed on the Illumina HiSeq platform. In the source study's methods: PCR bias was computationally corrected using synthetic template baselines, reads within Hamming distance 2 were collapsed, and singletons that could not be merged were discarded. Reads were aligned against IMGT so that V, D and J genes, CDR3 length and insertions or deletions at six rearrangement sites could be assigned. Within each subset, clonotype counts were normalized to sorted cell number, and only after that were true diversity and Gini coefficients computed with the tcR R package. The overlap coefficient, calculated on TCRB nucleotide sequences, was used to measure repertoire sharing. Out-of-frame TCRB sequences from naive cells were analyzed to stand in for the pre-selection repertoire. In its TCRdb copy, this immuneACCESS table keeps in-frame sequences only and misses some clones. Where compared with another copy, unresolved V genes explain less than half of these, and the others have no known cause. D and trimming were read from the DNA, whereas the V and J calls and clone size are those reported in that table. The sample records 550,000 to 850,000 clones, about an eighth of which are singletons. In total, the top ten clones hold less than 0.025% of the sample.

The sequence is built from TRBV28 and TRBJ1-4, with a tentative D gene TRBD1 over 6 matching bases. Sequencing was carried out using naive CD4+ T cells from blood. In the paper's terms, the cell subset or site label means: true naive CD4+ T cells. The receptor was isolated from a man aged 18-30 years with type 1 diabetes. The sequence in DNA is TGTGCCAGCAGTCCGCGGACAGCAACTAATGAAAAACTGTTTTTT. Its product reads: CASSPRTATNEKLFF.